The next 4 T cell receptor beta chains were all read from a single sample in a study of chemoradiotherapy in HPV16-positive cancers (dated by TCRdb to 2021 to 2024). The method was the immunoSEQ multiplex PCR assay. The source is immuneACCESS, and TCRdb retained only in-frame sequences with V and J called. Part of the clones is not carried over; for the studies checked, unresolved V genes explain less than half of this, and the remainder is unexplained. The sample includes about 32,000 clones, with 88% observed a single time. The top ten clones comprise roughly 4.5% of the sample. This specimen was blood, taken from a patient who underwent chemoradiotherapy. These TCRs come from a human donor with HPV-associated anogenital cancer.

J is TRBJ1-2 and V is TRBV4-1; D remains ambiguous. Trimming took 1 base from V and 6 from J, leaving 18 bases between them. The CDR3 consists of 16 residues. CDR1 is MGHRA and CDR2 is YSYEKL in the germline V gene. CDR3 bases: TGCGCCAGCAGCCAAGGTCGGGCGGTAGGCGGCGATGGCTACACCTTC. Its translation: CASSQGRAVGGDGYTF.

The rearrangement joins TRBV6-5 to TRBJ1-1; D is possibly TRBD1 (6 bases). The CDR3 sequence is 13 residues long. The V end lost 6 bases, the J end lost 4 bases, and 12 bases lay between the germline ends. The germline gives CDR1 MNHEY, CDR2 SVGAGI. The CDR3 region is CASSSQGGTEAFF. In DNA form, the CDR3 reads TGTGCCAGCAGCTCACAGGGAGGCACTGAAGCTTTCTTT.

The rearrangement uses TRBV28 and TRBJ1-4; D remains unclear. Trimming cost V 7 bases and J 5 bases, with 17 bases left between them. The CDR3 runs to 15 residues. CDR1 and CDR2 from the germline V gene are MDHEN and SYDVKM. The CDR3 loop is CASTHGGSQNEKLFF. The CDR3 nucleotides are TGTGCCAGCACACACGGTGGCAGCCAGAATGAAAAACTGTTTTTT. The full variable domain, completed using reference TRBV28 and TRBJ1-4, is DVKVTQSSRYLVKRTGEKVFLECVQDMDHENMFWYRQDPGLGLRLIYFSYDVKMKEKGDIPEGYSVSREKKERFSLILESASTNQTSMYLCASTHGGSQNEKLFFGSGTQLSVL.

The chain recombines TRBV7-3 with TRBJ2-2; 8 positions agree with TRBD1. The CDR3 contains 14 residues. After removal of 5 bases from V and 7 bases from J, the junction contained 6 bases not matched to a gene. CDR1 is SGHTA, CDR2 FQGTGA, per germline. As DNA, the CDR3 is TGTGCCAGCAGCCGGACAGGGATCGGCGGGGAGCTGTTTTTT. Residues: CASSRTGIGGELFF.